What follows describes a single T cell receptor beta chain. The data were taken from a study of blood T cell repertoires in COVID-19. Study as a whole: PBMCs, B-cell-depleted T cells, or T cells were the source of the cDNA or gDNA that made up the material.

Per the study methods: Reference gene primer amplification in the assay estimated nucleated cell counts. Produced via immunoSEQ multiplex PCR; TCRdb's table is partial and in-frame only. V and J calls and clone size are as listed in that table; D and trimming were resolved from the DNA. The profile shows 240,000 or so clones, around 79% of them singletons. Material: peripheral blood. This sequence originates from a woman of 80 years or more with acute or convalescent COVID-19.

The CDR3 spells CASSQERGGPLTEAFF. The DNA of the CDR3 is TGCGCCAGCAGCCAAGAACGAGGGGGCCCACTCACTGAAGCTTTCTTT. The chain links TRBV4-1 to TRBJ1-1, with 7 nucleotides matching TRBD1. Germline assignment: CDR1 MGHRA and CDR2 YSYEKL. With V trimmed by 0 bases and J by 4 bases, 8 bases remained unmatched. This CDR3 region has 16 residues.